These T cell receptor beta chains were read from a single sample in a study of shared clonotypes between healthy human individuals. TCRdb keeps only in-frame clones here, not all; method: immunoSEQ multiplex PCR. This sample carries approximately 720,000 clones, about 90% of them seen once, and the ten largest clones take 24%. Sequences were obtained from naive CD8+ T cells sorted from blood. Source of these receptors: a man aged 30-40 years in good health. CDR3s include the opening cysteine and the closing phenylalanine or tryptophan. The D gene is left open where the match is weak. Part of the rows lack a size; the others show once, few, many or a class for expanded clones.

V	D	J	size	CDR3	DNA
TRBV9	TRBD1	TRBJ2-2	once	CASSRTGGWTGELFF	TGTGCCAGCAGCCGGACAGGGGGCTGGACCGGGGAGCTGTTTTTT
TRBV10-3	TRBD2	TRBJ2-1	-	CAISTELAGSSYNEQFF	TGTGCCATCAGTACCGAACTAGCGGGGAGCTCCTACAATGAGCAGTTCTTC
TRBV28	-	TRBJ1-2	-	CASSFPSQRIDYYGYTF	TGTGCCAGCAGTTTCCCCTCACAGAGAATTGACTACTATGGCTACACCTTC
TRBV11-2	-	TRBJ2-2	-	CASSYRRYTGELFF	TGTGCCAGCAGTTACCGGCGATACACCGGGGAGCTGTTTTTT
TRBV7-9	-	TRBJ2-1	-	CASSLGGRYSYNEQFF	TGTGCCAGCAGCTTAGGAGGCAGATACTCCTACAATGAGCAGTTCTTC
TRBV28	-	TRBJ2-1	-	CASTAGRAGDNEQFF	TGTGCCAGCACCGCCGGAAGAGCGGGCGACAATGAGCAGTTCTTC
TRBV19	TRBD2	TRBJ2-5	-	CASRATSGTSGRFQETQYF	TGTGCCAGTAGGGCTACCTCAGGGACTAGCGGACGATTCCAAGAGACCCAGTACTTC
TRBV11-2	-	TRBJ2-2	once	CASRQNTGELFF	TGTGCCAGCAGACAAAACACCGGGGAGCTGTTTTTT
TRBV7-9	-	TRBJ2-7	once	CASSLGWPGTTYEQYF	TGTGCCAGCAGCTTAGGCTGGCCAGGGACCACCTACGAGCAGTACTTC
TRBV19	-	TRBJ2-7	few	CASSTSTYEQYF	TGTGCCAGTTCCACTAGCACGTACGAGCAGTACTTC
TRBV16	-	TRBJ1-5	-	CASSLSAQGGQPQHF	TGTGCCAGCAGTCTCTCCGCGCAGGGAGGACAGCCCCAGCATTTT
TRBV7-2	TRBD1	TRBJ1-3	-	CASSPAGDRGGSGNTIYF	TGTGCCAGCAGCCCAGCCGGAGACAGGGGGGGCTCTGGAAACACCATATATTTT
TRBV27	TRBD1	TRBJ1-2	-	CASSSSYRGPNYGYTF	TGTGCCAGCAGTTCTTCCTACAGGGGCCCCAACTATGGCTACACCTTC
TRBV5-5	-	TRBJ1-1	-	CASSLGQVWTEAFF	TGTGCCAGCAGCTTGGGCCAGGTCTGGACTGAAGCTTTCTTT
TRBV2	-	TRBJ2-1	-	CASSDLGNEQFF	TGTGCCAGCAGTGACCTCGGCAATGAGCAGTTCTTC
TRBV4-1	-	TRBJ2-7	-	CASSQEAGTYYEQYF	TGCGCCAGCAGCCAAGAGGCGGGGACCTACTACGAGCAGTACTTC